A selection of T cell receptor beta chains follows, all from one sample in a study of technical replicates of blood from a few donors. Profiling relied on immunoSEQ multiplex PCR, and the TCRdb table lists in-frame clones only, not all of them. The sample holds 70,000 or so clones, 75% to 90% seen once. Sequencing was done on a sample of PBMCs. These receptor sequences come from a human donor in good health. Some clones in this sample may be carry-over from other donors' samples. CDR3s include the opening cysteine and the closing phenylalanine or tryptophan. The D gene is left open where the match is weak. Rows give clone size only sometimes, using once, few, many, or a class for an expanded clone.

>TRBD2|TRBJ2-1|.|TRBV29-1
TGCAGCGTCCTTCCCGCGGGAGAATCCTACAATGAGCAGTTCTTC
CSVLPAGESYNEQFF
>.|TRBJ1-2|.|TRBV5-8
TGTGCCAGCAGCTTGAGCGGATCGAATAGCTACACCTTC
CASSLSGSNSYTF
>TRBD1|TRBJ1-1|.|TRBV7-9
TGTGCCAGCAGCTCACCATTCGGGACAGTGAACACTGAAGCTTTCTTT
CASSSPFGTVNTEAFF
>.|TRBJ2-7|.|TRBV7-8
TGTGCCAGCACCTTTAGGGGATCCTACGAGCAGTACTTC
CASTFRGSYEQYF
>.|TRBJ1-2|.|TRBV7-9
TGTGCCAGCAGCTCCGCAGGGTTACGGGTCCTGGACTATGGCTACACCTTC
CASSSAGLRVLDYGYTF
>.|TRBJ1-1|.|TRBV6-6
TGTGCCAGCAGTTATAGGGCAGGGGTAAGGAACACTGAAGCTTTCTTT
CASSYRAGVRNTEAFF
>TRBD2|TRBJ2-7|.|TRBV11-2
TGTGCCAGCAGCTTGAGCGGGAGCTCCTACGAGCAGTACTTC
CASSLSGSSYEQYF
>.|TRBJ2-2|.|TRBV7-2
TGTGCCAGCACCTGGGAGAGCGGGTCCGGGGAGCTGTTTTTT
CASTWESGSGELFF
>.|TRBJ1-6|.|TRBV10-3
TGTGCCATCAGCCCAGCGGGGAACTATAATTCACCCCTCCACTTT
CAISPAGNYNSPLHF
>TRBD1|TRBJ1-6|.|TRBV5-5
TGTGCCAGCAGCACCGGGACAGCCAATAATTCACCCCTCCACTTT
CASSTGTANNSPLHF
>.|TRBJ2-7|.|TRBV7-9
TGTGCCAGCAGCAGGGAGCGACATCCCTACGAGCAGTACTTC
CASSRERHPYEQYF
>.|TRBJ2-5|.|TRBV29-1
TGCAGCGTTGTGGCGGACCAAGAGACCCAGTACTTC
CSVVADQETQYF
>TRBD2|TRBJ2-1|.|TRBV27
TGTGCCAGCAGTTTATTGACGGGAGGTTGGAATGAGCAGTTCTTC
CASSLLTGGWNEQFF
>TRBD1|TRBJ1-5|.|TRBV19
TGTGCCAGTATTGTTTCGGCAGGGGGCGTCCCCCACAATCAGCCCCAGCATTTT
CASIVSAGGVPHNQPQHF
>.|TRBJ2-1|.|TRBV15
TGTGCCACCAGGGAGGGGGGGCAGGATATCGATGAGCAGTTCTTC
CATREGGQDIDEQFF
>TRBD2|TRBJ2-3|once|TRBV4-1
TGCGCCAGCGGACTAGCGGGAGATACGCAGTATTTT
CASGLAGDTQYF
>.|TRBJ2-6|.|TRBV6-6
TGTGCCAGCAGTTACGGGGGCGCTGACGGGGCCAACGTCCTGACTTTC
CASSYGGADGANVLTF
>.|TRBJ2-1|.|TRBV9
TGTGCCAGCAGCGCCAACAGTGGGGGGTACAATGAGCAGTTCTTC
CASSANSGGYNEQFF
>TRBD2|TRBJ2-7|.|TRBV2
TGTGCCAGCAGTGAGGTAGCGGGCCTCTCCTACGAGCAGTACTTC
CASSEVAGLSYEQYF
>.|TRBJ2-7|.|TRBV30
TGTGCCGCGCCCGACTTCTCCTACGAGCAGTACTTC
CAAPDFSYEQYF
>.|TRBJ2-7|once|TRBV29-1
TGCAGCGTTGATGGGACTGACTACGAGCAGTACTTC
CSVDGTDYEQYF
>.|TRBJ2-7|few|TRBV7-6
TGTGCCAGCAGCGGCGACTTCTACGAGCAGTACTTC
CASSGDFYEQYF
>TRBD1|TRBJ2-7|.|TRBV2
TGTGCCAGCAGAACGACAGGGGGCTTCGGCGAGCAGTACTTC
CASRTTGGFGEQYF
>TRBD1|TRBJ2-7|.|TRBV6-6
TGTGCCAGCAGTTACGGACAGGGCGGAAGGTACGAGCAGTACTTC
CASSYGQGGRYEQYF
>TRBD2|TRBJ2-1|.|TRBV18
TGTGCCAGCTCACATAGCGGGGGGGCAGAGCAGTTCTTC
CASSHSGGAEQFF
>TRBD2|TRBJ2-7|.|TRBV27
TGTGCCAGCAGTTTATCGGGCGGACTAGCGGCCGAGCAGTACTTC
CASSLSGGLAAEQYF
>TRBD1|TRBJ1-2|.|TRBV5-4
TGTGCCAGCAGCTATCGGACAGGGGCAACTGAGGATGGCTACACCTTC
CASSYRTGATEDGYTF
>TRBD2|TRBJ2-5|.|TRBV4-1
TGCGCCAGCAGCCAGGCGAAGGGTAGCGGGGGGTCGACCCAGTACTTC
CASSQAKGSGGSTQYF
>TRBD1|TRBJ1-2|.|TRBV7-2
TGTGCCAGCAGTCGCGACATTGGGACAGGAGGCTACACCTTC
CASSRDIGTGGYTF
>TRBD1|TRBJ1-2|.|TRBV10-3
TGTGCCATCAGTGAGTCGACAGGGGGAGCATATGGCTACACCTTC
CAISESTGGAYGYTF
>.|TRBJ2-1|.|TRBV6-5
TGTGCCAGCAGCTACTCACTAGCAACAACCCCCCATGAGCAGTTCTTC
CASSYSLATTPHEQFF
>TRBD2|TRBJ2-1|.|TRBV4-1
TGCGCCAGCAGCCAAGATAACCTAGCGGGGTGGGGGGAGCAGTTCTTC
CASSQDNLAGWGEQFF